The rows below give T cell receptor beta chains drawn from one sample of a study of CXCR3-negative and CXCR3-positive naive CD8 T cells. TCRdb reprocessed the 5' RACE reads and keeps a single row for each CDR3 protein, giving no DNA. The sample table sets out approximately 74,000 distinct CDR3 sequences. Sequencing was done on a sample of naive CXCR3- CD8+ T cells from blood. Receptor source: a human donor in good health. Some clones in this sample may be carry-over from other donors' samples. Both conserved end residues are part of each CDR3.

CDR3aa	v_gene	j_gene
CASSDPQLAGTGELFF	TRBV5-4	TRBJ2-2
CASSDRGRGNEQFF	TRBV2	TRBJ2-1
CASSDGGGWDTQYF	TRBV6-4	TRBJ2-3
CASSPAGSYEQYF	TRBV7-9	TRBJ2-7
CASSQTRDMAEAFF	TRBV7-6	TRBJ1-1
CASSPRNTDTQYF	TRBV7-9	TRBJ2-3
CASSSTGGQPQHF	TRBV6-5	TRBJ1-5
CASSSLGGGWPTEAFF	TRBV27	TRBJ1-1
CASSLDGFQETQYF	TRBV7-9	TRBJ2-5
CASTSSISYTF	TRBV28	TRBJ1-2
CAGPMAGTTQHF	TRBV7-6	TRBJ1-5
CASSLEAATHTEAFF	TRBV5-1	TRBJ1-1
CASSFGRGYEQYF	TRBV12-3/TRBV12-4	TRBJ2-7
CSVTKGSYEQYF	TRBV29-1	TRBJ2-7
CSVESGITETQYF	TRBV29-1	TRBJ2-5
CASSTDSYEQYF	TRBV7-9	TRBJ2-7
CASSFRGDYNEQFF	TRBV5-5	TRBJ2-1
CASSSGQGVYNEQFF	TRBV5-5	TRBJ2-1
CASSARGTGNQPQHF	TRBV7-9	TRBJ1-5
CASSPLGDRAVYEQYF	TRBV5-1	TRBJ2-7
CASTRLLGVTEAFF	TRBV7-9	TRBJ1-1
CASSLASIGEQYF	TRBV7-6	TRBJ2-7
CSVEDLRDRPTDTQYF	TRBV29-1	TRBJ2-3
CSAREIADRPDYGYTF	TRBV20-1	TRBJ1-2
CATGTAVYEQYF	TRBV7-2	TRBJ2-7
CASSESPYNEQFF	TRBV10-1	TRBJ2-1
CATSDSPVRADTQYF	TRBV24-1	TRBJ2-3
CASSQTGNTEAFF	TRBV4-1	TRBJ1-1
CASSLTLGTTAAFF	TRBV7-3	TRBJ1-1
CASSLVAGLNTEAFF	TRBV7-2	TRBJ1-1
CASSRDTYSTDTQYF	TRBV28	TRBJ2-3
CASSFGRGNSEQYF	TRBV28	TRBJ2-7
CASSFPAEQETQYF	TRBV11-2	TRBJ2-5
CAWSVLFEDEQFF	TRBV30	TRBJ2-1
CASSLATLYQETQYF	TRBV7-9	TRBJ2-5
CASSLSGYLTDTQYF	TRBV7-3	TRBJ2-3
CSARDPPAGGSRSYNEQFF	TRBV20-1	TRBJ2-1
CATSDFSADEQFF	TRBV24-1	TRBJ2-1
CASISGHSNTGELFF	TRBV12-3/TRBV12-4	TRBJ2-2
CASSTRDSTSYNEQFF	TRBV7-3	TRBJ2-1
CATSDLAPTDTQYF	TRBV24-1	TRBJ2-3
CASSQEGYRAYEQYF	TRBV5-1	TRBJ2-7